A single sample is the source of the 20 T cell receptor beta chains below, sequenced in a study of blood T cell repertoires in COVID-19. The protocol was immunoSEQ multiplex PCR, while the TCRdb copy is restricted to in-frame clones and leaves out a portion. The sample records about 180,000 clones, around 89% being singletons. Source material: peripheral blood. These receptors were taken from a woman aged 25 to 45 with acute or convalescent COVID-19.

The chain combines TRBV7-6 with TRBJ2-1; 7 positions agree with TRBD2. CDR1 and CDR2 from the germline V gene are SGHVS and FNYEAQ. The CDR3 runs to 16 residues. V trimming: 5 bases; J trimming: 2 bases; junction bases outside the gene matches: 9. The CDR3 coding sequence is TGTGCCAGCAGCCCGCGGGAGCTCGTGGCCTACAATGAGCAGTTCTTC. Translated, it gives CASSPRELVAYNEQFF.

V is TRBV6-6 and J is TRBJ1-6; D is uncertain. Trimming shortened V by 5 bases and J by 0 bases, and 14 bases separated the two germline ends. Germline CDR1 is MNHNY and CDR2 is SVGAGI (reference sequence). The CDR3 loop spans 17 amino acids. CDR3 residues: CASSPREFSSYNSPLHF. DNA for the CDR3: TGTGCCAGCAGTCCACGAGAGTTTAGCTCCTATAATTCACCCCTCCACTTT.

The chain has TRBV23-1 and TRBJ1-1; D ambiguous. TRBV23-1 is an ORF; its function is uncertain. The V and J ends lost 0 bases and 4 bases respectively, with 21 bases between them. The CDR3 has 18 residues. The CDR3 sequence is CASSQSLHFRRSGTEAFF. The CDR3 DNA is TGCGCCAGCAGTCAATCCCTACACTTCAGGAGGAGTGGCACTGAAGCTTTCTTT.

This chain links TRBV5-1 with TRBJ1-1; no clear D gene. Germline V gene data show CDR1 as SGHRS and CDR2 as YFSETQ. This CDR3 contains 14 residues. Trimming removed 0 bases from V and 1 base from J, with 7 bases in between. CDR3 sequence reads: CASSLGGRNTEAFF. In nucleotides, the CDR3 is TGCGCCAGCAGCTTGGGCGGGCGGAACACTGAAGCTTTCTTT.

The V and J genes are TRBV18 and TRBJ1-1; TRBD1 is a possible D gene (6 bases). Trimming took 5 bases from V and 3 from J, leaving 10 bases between them. The germline V gene encodes CDR1 KGHSH and CDR2 LQKENI. CDR3 length: 13 residues. The CDR3 region has the DNA TGTGCCAGCTCAAGGGACACACACACTGAAGCTTTCTTT. This gives the protein CASSRDTHTEAFF.

The chain uses TRBV27 and TRBJ2-1, with D possibly matching TRBD1 (5 bases). Trimming pared 7 bases from V and 3 bases from J, leaving 16 bases between. This CDR3 has 15 amino acids. Germline-derived CDR1 and CDR2 are MNHEY and SMNVEV (reference sequence). CDR3 sequence reads: CASNARRAGYNEQFF. The CDR3 DNA reads as TGTGCCAGCAACGCCCGCAGGGCCGGCTACAATGAGCAGTTCTTC.

A single count supports this clone. This sequence joins TRBV5-6 and TRBJ2-7; D not certain. V was cut by 1 base and J by 4 bases, with 12 bases left in between. Germline CDR1 is SGHDT and CDR2 is YYEEEE. This CDR3 has 14 residues. The CDR3 DNA reads as TGTGCCAGCAGCTTGCCACGAAGGAGTTACGAGCAGTACTTC. Translating it yields CASSLPRRSYEQYF.

This clone was seen only a few times. The chain links TRBV7-6 to TRBJ2-6, with unresolved D. CDR3 length: 16 amino acids. Per the germline V gene, CDR1 is SGHVS and CDR2 is FNYEAQ. V lost 5 bases, J lost 0 bases, and 11 bases lay in between. The CDR3 DNA reads TGTGCCAGCAGCCCACTGTTTATCTCTGGGGCCAACGTCCTGACTTTC. Encoded protein: CASSPLFISGANVLTF. Supplemented by reference TRBV7-6 and TRBJ2-6, the full variable domain reads GAGVSQSPRYKVTKRGQDVALRCDPISGHVSLYWYRQALGQGPEFLTYFNYEAQQDKSGLPNDRFSAERPEGSISTLTIQRTEQRDSAMYRCASSPLFISGANVLTFGAGSRLTVL.

The chain uses TRBV5-4 and TRBJ1-1, with TRBD1 as a possible D gene (6 bases). This CDR3 comprises 13 residues. V shed 6 bases and J shed 0 bases, with 9 bases lying between them. Germline lookup yields CDR1 SGHNT and CDR2 YYREEE (reference sequence). CDR3 sequence: CASNQGMNTEAFF. The DNA of the CDR3 is TGTGCCAGCAATCAGGGGATGAACACTGAAGCTTTCTTT.

The rearrangement uses TRBV7-6 and TRBJ2-1; D not certain. The V gene lost 5 bases and the J gene lost 6 bases, with 17 bases spanning the gap. The CDR3 has 15 residues. From germline, CDR1 is SGHVS and CDR2 FNYEAQ. The CDR3 nucleotides are TGTGCCAGCAGCCCCCCTAGAGCCATACGCAATGAGCAGTTCTTC. This translates into CASSPPRAIRNEQFF.

The chain is built from TRBV6-6 and TRBJ2-7; 7 nucleotides agree with TRBD2. J was trimmed by 2 bases and V by 10 bases; bases with no gene match: 8. CDR1 is MNHNY and CDR2 is SVGAGI in the germline V gene (reference sequence). The CDR3 has 13 residues. The CDR3 nucleotides read TGTGCCACCACAAGCGGGACCCCCTACGAGCAGTACTTC. Translated: CATTSGTPYEQYF.

The genes are TRBV29-1 and TRBJ2-7; 8 bases line up with TRBD1. CDR1 is SQVTM and CDR2 is ANQGSEA in the germline V gene. The trim removed 1 base at V and 2 bases at J, leaving 13 bases unmatched. The CDR3 totals 17 residues. The CDR3 region is CSVEVGVIRGRPYEQYF. For the CDR3, the DNA is TGCAGCGTTGAAGTGGGGGTTATCAGGGGGCGCCCCTACGAGCAGTACTTC.

This chain uses TRBV6-6 with TRBJ1-1; D remains ambiguous. The CDR3 spans 13 residues. Trimming removed 10 bases from V and 2 bases from J, with 14 bases in between. CDR1 is MNHNY and CDR2 is SVGAGI in the germline V gene (reference sequence). The CDR3 DNA reads as TGTGCCATCCAAACGACTCAAAACACTGAAGCTTTCTTT. Encoded protein: CAIQTTQNTEAFF.

The gene calls are TRBV11-2 and TRBJ2-5; D remains unclear. CDR3 size: 13 residues. The germline V gene has CDR1 SGHAT and CDR2 FQNNGV. V shed 5 bases and J shed 2 bases, with 9 bases lying between them. The CDR3 DNA follows: TGTGCCAGCAGCCCAAGAGTTCAAGAGACCCAGTACTTC. Translating gives CASSPRVQETQYF.

V usage is TRBV29-1 and J usage is TRBJ2-6; no definite D call. Germline CDR1 reads SQVTM; CDR2 reads ANQGSEA. V lost 6 bases to trimming and J lost 3 bases, with 12 bases between them. This CDR3 is 14 amino acids long. This chain's CDR3 is CSVIEVNGANVLTF. In DNA, the CDR3 is TGCAGCGTAATTGAGGTTAATGGGGCCAACGTCCTGACTTTC.

The chain employs TRBV24-1 and TRBJ2-3; TRBD1 matches at 8 bases. From germline, CDR1 is KGHDR and CDR2 SFDVKD. The CDR3 covers 16 residues. The V gene end was trimmed by 3 bases and the J gene end by 2 bases; junction bases not matched to a gene: 6. This CDR3 is CATSDPDREYTDTQYF. For the CDR3, the DNA is TGTGCCACCAGTGATCCGGACAGGGAATACACAGATACGCAGTATTTT.

The chain recombines TRBV7-9 with TRBJ1-1; D remains ambiguous. V was shortened by 4 bases and J by 3 bases, with 12 bases between the two germline ends. Germline CDR1 is SEHNR and CDR2 is FQNEAQ (reference sequence). The CDR3 covers 14 residues. CDR3 loop: CASSSSVRDTEAFF. The CDR3 nucleotides are TGTGCCAGCAGCTCCTCTGTGAGGGACACTGAAGCTTTCTTT.

The genes are TRBV5-1 and TRBJ1-5, with a possible D match to TRBD1 (6 bases). The V gene lost 1 base and the J gene lost 4 bases, with 12 bases spanning the gap. The length of the CDR3 is 15 residues. Germline V gene data show CDR1 as SGHRS and CDR2 as YFSETQ. The CDR3 protein is CASSLLPGENQPQHF. The CDR3 bases are TGCGCCAGCAGCTTGCTGCCAGGGGAGAATCAGCCCCAGCATTTT. Full variable domain (rest looked up from reference TRBV5-1 and TRBJ1-5): KAGVTQTPRYLIKTRGQQVTLSCSPISGHRSVSWYQQTPGQGLQFLFEYFSETQRNKGNFPGRFSGRQFSNSRSEMNVSTLELGDSALYLCASSLLPGENQPQHFGDGTRLSIL.

This chain connects TRBV10-3 to TRBJ2-1; TRBD1 agrees at 7 bases. V was pared by 11 bases and J by 3 bases, with 7 bases of the junction left unmatched. CDR1 is ENHRY and CDR2 is SYGVKD in the germline V gene. The CDR3 is 13 residues long. This chain's CDR3 is CASWTGYYNEQFF. CDR3 nucleotides: TGTGCCTCCTGGACAGGATACTACAATGAGCAGTTCTTC.

The chain couples TRBV2 to TRBJ2-1; 13 bases map to TRBD2. CDR3 length: 15 amino acids. Germline V lookup: CDR1 SNHLY, CDR2 FYNNEI. V lost 10 bases, J lost 2 bases, and 5 bases stayed unmatched. Here the CDR3 reads CATRTSGSPYNEQFF. CDR3 DNA: TGTGCCACCCGGACTAGCGGGAGCCCCTACAATGAGCAGTTCTTC.